This TCR beta chain is drawn from a study of cytomegalovirus exposure and HLA in healthy donors. Findings and caveats of the study: A prior analysis recorded that most TCR beta V segments were productive about 87% or about 30% of the time.

A note on this clone: What it recognizes is unknown.

With 60 Vbeta and 13 Jbeta primers, the PCR was carried out. The method was immunoSEQ multiplex PCR; TCRdb's version includes in-frame clones alone and lacks a portion of them. Its table lists approximately 70,000 clones. CDR1 SGHNT and CDR2 YENEEA come from the germline V gene. V lost 0 bases, J lost 3 bases, and 5 bases lay in between. This CDR3 is built from 13 residues. The sequencing input was PBMCs. This chain joins TRBV11-3 and TRBJ1-2; D remains ambiguous. The TCR originated in a female donor in good health and CMV-seropositive. CDR3 amino acids: CASSLEHHYGYTF. DNA for the CDR3: TGTGCCAGCAGCTTAGAACATCACTATGGCTACACCTTC. Drawing the rest from reference TRBV11-3 and TRBJ1-2, the complete variable domain is EAGVVQSPRYKIIEKKQPVAFWCNPISGHNTLYWYLQNLGQGPELLIRYENEEAVDDSQLPKDRFSAERLKGVDSTLKIQPAELGDSAVYLCASSLEHHYGYTFGSGTRLTVV.